The T cell receptor beta chain under discussion was sequenced for a study of T cell repertoires in cytomegalovirus infection. Concerning this clonotype: Its antigen is not known.

The CDR3 is made up of 17 amino acids. CDR1 and CDR2 (germline): MDHEN, SYDVKM. The germline V and J ends were trimmed by 5 bases and 4 bases, with 20 bases remaining between them. TCRdb called the reads again in MiXCR, with one record for every CDR3 protein. The top ten hold roughly three quarters of the sample, which has roughly 120,000 distinct CDR3 sequences, 25% to 35% seen once. This clonotype originated in a human donor in good health (CMV status not recorded). Some clones in this sample may be carry-over from other donors' samples. The chain recombines TRBV28 with TRBJ2-2; tentatively, D is TRBD1 (7 bases). This specimen was CD8+ T cells from cultured PBMCs, taken from culture after CMV antigen stimulation. The CDR3 coding sequence is TGTGCCAGCAGTCCCACCGCGTACAGGGGAGGCACCGGGGAGCTGTTTTTT. Translated, it gives CASSPTAYRGGTGELFF.